A selection of T cell receptor beta chains follows, all from one sample in a study of CD8 T cells in Susac syndrome. TCRdb called the immunoSEQ multiplex PCR reads again in MiXCR, with one record for every CDR3 protein. The sample includes about 140,000 distinct CDR3 sequences, approximately 95% of them seen just once. Material for sequencing was CD8+ T cells from PBMCs. The source of these receptors is a human donor with Susac syndrome. Each CDR3 is given with its conserved first and last residue. The order of the fields is clone size, J gene, D gene, V gene, CDR3 protein, CDR3 DNA. A D gene is named only where the DNA matches it firmly. Size tells how often a clone was seen (once, few, many) or the class of an expanded clone, and some rows leave it out.

.	TRBJ2-1	.	TRBV20-1	CSAPSDGPYNEQFF	TGCAGTGCCCCCTCGGATGGACCTTACAATGAGCAGTTCTTC
.	TRBJ1-1	TRBD1	TRBV10-3	CAITGGDRNTEAFF	TGTGCCATCACCGGAGGGGACAGGAACACTGAAGCTTTCTTT
.	TRBJ2-7	.	TRBV28	CASKYMGAYEQYF	TGTGCCAGCAAATACATGGGCGCCTACGAGCAGTACTTC
once	TRBJ2-1	TRBD2	TRBV27	CASSQGIAGVPYNEQFF	TGTGCCAGCAGTCAGGGGATAGCGGGAGTGCCCTACAATGAGCAGTTCTTC
.	TRBJ1-5	.	TRBV30	CASGQYNQPQHF	TGTGCCTCCGGACAGTACAATCAGCCCCAGCATTTT
.	TRBJ1-2	.	TRBV9	CASSPHPVGAQGYTF	TGTGCCAGCAGCCCTCACCCGGTTGGCGCCCAAGGCTACACCTTC
.	TRBJ2-1	.	TRBV25-1	CASSEIRLGEQFF	TGTGCCAGCAGTGAAATCAGGCTAGGTGAGCAGTTCTTC
once	TRBJ2-7	.	TRBV28	CASRTGGHAYEQYF	TGTGCCAGCAGGACTGGGGGTCACGCTTACGAGCAGTACTTC
few	TRBJ2-7	TRBD2	TRBV20-1	CSARDVASGSYEQYF	TGCAGTGCTAGAGATGTAGCTAGCGGGAGCTACGAGCAGTACTTC
.	TRBJ2-6	.	TRBV12-3/TRBV12-4	CASSFPSGTAQDGANVLTF	TGTGCCAGCAGTTTCCCTTCCGGGACTGCGCAAGATGGGGCCAACGTCCTGACTTTC
.	TRBJ1-2	.	TRBV13	CASSFRWGRDENGYTF	TGTGCCAGCAGTTTCCGATGGGGGCGCGATGAGAATGGCTACACCTTC
once	TRBJ2-2	.	TRBV4-1	CASSQEWSTGELFF	TGCGCCAGCAGCCAAGAGTGGTCAACCGGGGAGCTGTTTTTT
.	TRBJ2-2	TRBD1	TRBV5-1	CASSTPTDRVWTGELFF	TGCGCCAGCAGCACACCCACGGACAGGGTTTGGACCGGGGAGCTGTTTTTT
.	TRBJ1-2	.	TRBV12-5	CASGSPEAGPNYGYTF	TGTGCTAGTGGTTCGCCTGAGGCAGGGCCTAACTATGGCTACACCTTC
.	TRBJ1-2	TRBD1	TRBV5-6	CASSLADRAAGYTF	TGTGCCAGCAGCTTGGCGGACAGGGCAGCTGGCTACACCTTC
.	TRBJ2-2	TRBD1	TRBV29-1	CSVEGGQGNTGELFF	TGCAGCGTTGAAGGGGGACAGGGGAACACCGGGGAGCTGTTTTTT
.	TRBJ2-6	TRBD1	TRBV7-9	CAIRFQGAGANVLTF	TGTGCCATCCGTTTTCAGGGGGCTGGGGCCAACGTCCTGACTTTC
.	TRBJ1-4	.	TRBV7-9	CASSLAQATNEKLFF	TGTGCCAGCAGCTTAGCACAGGCAACTAATGAAAAACTGTTTTTT
.	TRBJ2-6	.	TRBV6-1	CASSIMPGGKQSRANVLTF	TGTGCCAGCAGTATCATGCCAGGTGGGAAACAAAGTCGGGCCAACGTCCTGACTTTC
.	TRBJ2-6	.	TRBV14	CASSHPQPRAAGANVLTF	TGTGCCAGCAGCCATCCACAGCCCAGGGCTGCTGGGGCCAACGTCCTGACTTTC
.	TRBJ2-1	TRBD2	TRBV20-1	CSAKVGAGVYNEQFF	TGCAGTGCTAAGGTCGGCGCGGGAGTCTACAATGAGCAGTTCTTC
.	TRBJ1-2	TRBD1	TRBV30	CAWRDRTANYGYTF	TGTGCCTGGCGGGACAGGACGGCTAACTATGGCTACACCTTC
.	TRBJ1-3	.	TRBV4-1	CASSQVPVQGNTIYF	TGCGCCAGCAGCCAAGTCCCGGTCCAGGGGAACACCATATATTTT
once	TRBJ2-7	.	TRBV3-1	CASSQDLFSSYEQYF	TGTGCCAGCAGCCAAGATCTTTTCAGCTCCTACGAGCAGTACTTC
.	TRBJ2-7	TRBD2	TRBV7-8	CASSISGRPYEQYF	TGTGCCAGCAGCATCAGCGGGAGGCCCTACGAGCAGTACTTC
.	TRBJ1-2	.	TRBV5-1	CASSLDMGDGYTF	TGCGCCAGCAGCTTGGATATGGGAGATGGCTACACCTTC
.	TRBJ2-7	.	TRBV7-9	CASSLASHGAYEQYF	TGTGCCAGCAGCTTAGCATCCCACGGAGCCTACGAGCAGTACTTC
.	TRBJ2-7	.	TRBV7-9	CASRLAESYEQYF	TGTGCCAGCAGGTTAGCCGAATCCTACGAGCAGTACTTC
.	TRBJ1-1	.	TRBV7-7	CASSLVTSMNTEAFF	TGTGCTAGCAGCTTAGTCACATCAATGAACACTGAAGCTTTCTTT
.	TRBJ2-7	.	TRBV28	CASSIQGFYEQYF	TGTGCCAGCAGTATACAGGGATTCTACGAGCAGTACTTC
.	TRBJ2-7	.	TRBV2	CASFPDPSEQYF	TGTGCCAGCTTTCCGGACCCTTCAGAGCAGTACTTC
.	TRBJ1-1	TRBD1	TRBV27	CASSLVGGGRANTEAFF	TGTGCCAGCAGTTTAGTTGGAGGGGGCAGGGCGAACACTGAAGCTTTCTTT
.	TRBJ1-5	TRBD1	TRBV20-1	CSARDTTGMVQPQHF	TGCAGTGCTAGAGACACGACAGGGATGGTTCAGCCCCAGCATTTT
.	TRBJ2-3	.	TRBV19	CASSRDGFTDTQYF	TGTGCCAGTAGTAGGGACGGCTTCACAGATACGCAGTATTTT
.	TRBJ1-1	.	TRBV25-1	CASSEYGVGKNTEAFF	TGTGCCAGCAGTGAATATGGGGTCGGGAAGAACACTGAAGCTTTCTTT
.	TRBJ1-2	.	TRBV14	CASSIFPAAADGYTF	TGTGCCAGCAGCATATTTCCGGCGGCCGCGGATGGCTACACCTTC
once	TRBJ2-1	.	TRBV11-2	CASSLIGDQDNEQFF	TGTGCCAGCAGCTTAATAGGGGACCAAGACAATGAGCAGTTCTTC
.	TRBJ2-7	.	TRBV20-1	CSASEPGLNPYEQYF	TGCAGTGCTAGTGAACCGGGACTTAACCCCTACGAGCAGTACTTC
.	TRBJ1-2	.	TRBV14	CASSQDLLYYGYTF	TGTGCCAGCAGCCAAGACCTCCTTTACTATGGCTACACCTTC
.	TRBJ2-5	TRBD2	TRBV18	CASSPPQSSGRGETQYF	TGTGCCAGCTCACCACCGCAAAGTAGCGGGAGGGGTGAGACCCAGTACTTC
few	TRBJ2-5	.	TRBV20-1	CSARAPNEGRETQYF	TGCAGTGCTAGAGCGCCGAACGAGGGAAGAGAGACCCAGTACTTC
.	TRBJ1-1	.	TRBV6-1	CASSEVQNTEAFF	TGTGCCAGCAGTGAAGTCCAAAACACTGAAGCTTTCTTT
.	TRBJ1-1	TRBD1	TRBV5-8	CASSLAGTGATEAFF	TGTGCCAGCAGCCTAGCAGGTACAGGGGCCACTGAAGCTTTCTTT
.	TRBJ2-1	.	TRBV7-2	CASSLVAVPYNEQFF	TGTGCCAGCAGCTTAGTCGCGGTTCCCTACAATGAGCAGTTCTTC
.	TRBJ2-4	.	TRBV3-1	CASSTGTNIQYF	TGTGCCAGCTCAACAGGGACAAACATTCAGTACTTC
once	TRBJ1-4	.	TRBV28	CASTGQGTEKLFF	TGTGCCAGCACGGGCCAGGGGACTGAAAAACTGTTTTTT
.	TRBJ1-1	.	TRBV30	CAWAPEAFF	TGTGCCTGGGCTCCTGAAGCTTTCTTT
.	TRBJ1-5	.	TRBV20-1	CSAYWGQGLNQPQHF	TGCAGTGCTTATTGGGGACAAGGACTAAATCAGCCCCAGCATTTT
.	TRBJ2-5	.	TRBV14	CASSQEPGLQETQYF	TGTGCCAGCAGCCAAGAGCCAGGCCTACAAGAGACCCAGTACTTC
.	TRBJ2-1	.	TRBV29-1	CSVEVGAGSYNEQFF	TGCAGCGTTGAAGTAGGAGCGGGCTCCTACAATGAGCAGTTCTTC
.	TRBJ2-3	.	TRBV20-1	CSDGGGLVGDTQYF	TGCAGTGATGGGGGGGGCCTCGTCGGGGATACGCAGTATTTT
.	TRBJ2-2	.	TRBV4-1	CASSRQTDGGELFF	TGCGCCAGCAGCCGCCAGACAGATGGCGGGGAGCTGTTTTTT
.	TRBJ1-2	TRBD1	TRBV14	CASSPDRVWYGYTF	TGTGCCAGCAGCCCAGACAGGGTGTGGTATGGCTACACCTTC
.	TRBJ2-3	TRBD2	TRBV12-3/TRBV12-4	CASSLDGRGIAQYF	TGTGCCAGCAGTCTGGACGGGCGGGGGATTGCGCAGTATTTT